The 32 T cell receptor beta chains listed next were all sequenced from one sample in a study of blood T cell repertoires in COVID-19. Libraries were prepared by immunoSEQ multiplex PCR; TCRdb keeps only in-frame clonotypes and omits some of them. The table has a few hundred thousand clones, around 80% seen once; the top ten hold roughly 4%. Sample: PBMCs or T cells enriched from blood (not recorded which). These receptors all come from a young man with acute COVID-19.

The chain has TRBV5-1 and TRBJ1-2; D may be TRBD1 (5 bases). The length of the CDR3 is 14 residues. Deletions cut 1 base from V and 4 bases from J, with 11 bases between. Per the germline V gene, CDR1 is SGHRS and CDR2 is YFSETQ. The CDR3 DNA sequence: TGCGCCAGCAGCTTGAATTCCAGGGTCTATGGCTACACCTTC. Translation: CASSLNSRVYGYTF. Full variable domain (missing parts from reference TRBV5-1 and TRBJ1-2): KAGVTQTPRYLIKTRGQQVTLSCSPISGHRSVSWYQQTPGQGLQFLFEYFSETQRNKGNFPGRFSGRQFSNSRSEMNVSTLELGDSALYLCASSLNSRVYGYTFGSGTRLTVV.

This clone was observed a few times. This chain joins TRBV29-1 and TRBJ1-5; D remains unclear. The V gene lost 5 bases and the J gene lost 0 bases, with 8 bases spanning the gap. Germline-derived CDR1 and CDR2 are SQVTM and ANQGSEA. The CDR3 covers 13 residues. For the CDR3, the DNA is TGCAGCGTTATAGGGAGTAGCAATCAGCCCCAGCATTTT. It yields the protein CSVIGSSNQPQHF.

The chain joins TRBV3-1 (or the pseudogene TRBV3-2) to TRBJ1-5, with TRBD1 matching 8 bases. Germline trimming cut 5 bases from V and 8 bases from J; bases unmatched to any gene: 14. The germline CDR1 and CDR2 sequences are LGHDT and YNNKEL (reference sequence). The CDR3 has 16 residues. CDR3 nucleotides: TGTGCCAGCAGCGGTCCGACAGGGGCAATTGGTGAGCCCCAGCATTTT. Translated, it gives CASSGPTGAIGEPQHF.

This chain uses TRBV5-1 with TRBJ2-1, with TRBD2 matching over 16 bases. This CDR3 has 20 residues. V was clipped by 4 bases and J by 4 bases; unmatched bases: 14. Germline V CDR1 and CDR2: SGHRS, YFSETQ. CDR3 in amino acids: CASSQPGLAGGPDLYNEQFF. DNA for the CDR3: TGCGCCAGCAGCCAACCGGGACTAGCGGGGGGGCCTGACCTATACAATGAGCAGTTCTTC.

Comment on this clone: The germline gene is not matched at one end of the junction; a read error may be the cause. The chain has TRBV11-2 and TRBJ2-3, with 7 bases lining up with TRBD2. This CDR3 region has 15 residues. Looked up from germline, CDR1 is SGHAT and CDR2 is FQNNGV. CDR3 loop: CASSLAGANTDTQYF. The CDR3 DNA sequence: TGTGCCAGCAGTTTAGCGGGTGCGAACACAGATACGCAGTATTTT.

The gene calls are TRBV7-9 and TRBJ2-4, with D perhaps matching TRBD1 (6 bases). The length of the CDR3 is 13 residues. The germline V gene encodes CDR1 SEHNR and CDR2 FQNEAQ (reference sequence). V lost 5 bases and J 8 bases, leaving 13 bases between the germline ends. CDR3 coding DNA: TGTGCCAGCAGCCCAACAGGGATGTACATTCAGTACTTC. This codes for CASSPTGMYIQYF.

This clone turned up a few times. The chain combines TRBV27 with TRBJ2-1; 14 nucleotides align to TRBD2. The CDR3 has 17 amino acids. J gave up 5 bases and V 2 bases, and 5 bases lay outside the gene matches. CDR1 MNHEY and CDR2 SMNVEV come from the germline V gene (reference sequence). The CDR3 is CASSLGTSGSWDNEQFF. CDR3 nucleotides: TGTGCCAGCAGTTTAGGGACTAGCGGGAGTTGGGACAATGAGCAGTTCTTC.

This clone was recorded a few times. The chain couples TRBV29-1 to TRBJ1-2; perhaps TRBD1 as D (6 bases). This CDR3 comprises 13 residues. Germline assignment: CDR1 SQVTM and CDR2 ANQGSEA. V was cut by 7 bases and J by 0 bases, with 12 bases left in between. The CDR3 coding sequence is TGCAGCGCTATACAGGGAGCTAACTATGGCTACACCTTC. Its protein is CSAIQGANYGYTF.

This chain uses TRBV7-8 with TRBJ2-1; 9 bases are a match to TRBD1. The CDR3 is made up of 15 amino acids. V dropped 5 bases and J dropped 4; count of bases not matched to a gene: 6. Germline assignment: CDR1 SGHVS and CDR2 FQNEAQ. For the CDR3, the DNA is TGTGCCAGCAGCGGGGGGACAGGGTATTACAATGAGCAGTTCTTC. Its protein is CASSGGTGYYNEQFF.

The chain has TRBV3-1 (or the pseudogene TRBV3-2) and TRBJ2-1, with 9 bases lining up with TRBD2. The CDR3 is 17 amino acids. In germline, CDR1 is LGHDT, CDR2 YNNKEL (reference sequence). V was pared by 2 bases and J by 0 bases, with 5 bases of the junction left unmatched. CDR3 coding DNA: TGTGCCAGCAGCCAAACGTTGCGGGGGGGCTCCTACAATGAGCAGTTCTTC. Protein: CASSQTLRGGSYNEQFF.

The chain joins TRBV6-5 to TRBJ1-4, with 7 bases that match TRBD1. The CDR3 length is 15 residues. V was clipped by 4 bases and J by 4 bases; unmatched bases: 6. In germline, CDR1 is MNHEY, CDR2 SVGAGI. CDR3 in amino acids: CASSFSGGDNEKLFF. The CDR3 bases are TGTGCCAGCAGTTTCTCAGGGGGGGATAATGAAAAACTGTTTTTT.

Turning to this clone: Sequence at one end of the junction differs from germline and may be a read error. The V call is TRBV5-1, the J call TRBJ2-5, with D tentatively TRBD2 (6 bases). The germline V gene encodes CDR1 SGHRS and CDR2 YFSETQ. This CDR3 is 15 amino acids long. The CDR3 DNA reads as TGTGCCAGCAGCCCGGGAGTAAATCTCCAAGAGACCCAGTACTTC. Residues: CASSPGVNLQETQYF.

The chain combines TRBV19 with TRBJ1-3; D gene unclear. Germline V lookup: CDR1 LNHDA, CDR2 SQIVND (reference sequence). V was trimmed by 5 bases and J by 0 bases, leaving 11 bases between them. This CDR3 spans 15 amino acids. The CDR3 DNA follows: TGTGCCAGTAGTTCGCGGGCCGCCTCTGGAAACACCATATATTTT. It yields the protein CASSSRAASGNTIYF.

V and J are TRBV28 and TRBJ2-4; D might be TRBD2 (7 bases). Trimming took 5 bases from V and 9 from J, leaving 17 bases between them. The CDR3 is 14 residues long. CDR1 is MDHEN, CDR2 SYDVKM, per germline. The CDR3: CASSQASGGGIQYF. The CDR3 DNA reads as TGTGCCAGCAGTCAAGCGTCGGGGGGCGGCATTCAGTACTTC.

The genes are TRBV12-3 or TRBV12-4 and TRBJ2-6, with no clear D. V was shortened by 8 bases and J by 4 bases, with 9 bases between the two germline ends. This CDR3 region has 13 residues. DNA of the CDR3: TGTGCCAGCGGCGAACAGGGGGCCAACGTCCTGACTTTC. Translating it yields CASGEQGANVLTF.

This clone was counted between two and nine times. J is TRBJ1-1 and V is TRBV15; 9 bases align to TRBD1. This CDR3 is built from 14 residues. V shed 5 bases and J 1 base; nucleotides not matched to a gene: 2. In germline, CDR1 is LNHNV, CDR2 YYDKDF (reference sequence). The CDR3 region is CATSRDRENTEAFF. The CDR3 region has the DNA TGTGCCACCAGCCGGGACAGGGAGAACACTGAAGCTTTCTTT.

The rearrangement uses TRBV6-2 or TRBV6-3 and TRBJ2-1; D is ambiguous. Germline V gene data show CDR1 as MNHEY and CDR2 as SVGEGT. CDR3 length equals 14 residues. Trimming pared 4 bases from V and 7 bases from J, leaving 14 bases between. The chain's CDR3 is CASSSPTYFNEQFF. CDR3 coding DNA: TGTGCCAGCAGTTCTCCGACATATTTTAATGAGCAGTTCTTC.

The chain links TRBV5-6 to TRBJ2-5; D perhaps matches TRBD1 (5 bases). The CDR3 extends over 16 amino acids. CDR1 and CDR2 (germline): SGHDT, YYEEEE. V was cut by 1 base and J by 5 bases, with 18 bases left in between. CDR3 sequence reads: CASSLSLQGVGETQYF. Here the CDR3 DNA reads TGTGCCAGCAGCTTGTCGCTTCAAGGGGTCGGGGAGACCCAGTACTTC.

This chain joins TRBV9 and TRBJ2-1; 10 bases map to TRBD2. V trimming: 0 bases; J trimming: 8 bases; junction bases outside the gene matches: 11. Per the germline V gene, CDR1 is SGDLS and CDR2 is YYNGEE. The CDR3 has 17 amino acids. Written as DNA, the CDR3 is TGTGCCAGCAGCGTAGAGTCTAGCGGGGGTTCTAGCCATGAGCAGTTCTTC. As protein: CASSVESSGGSSHEQFF. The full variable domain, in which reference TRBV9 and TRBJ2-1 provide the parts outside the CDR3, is DSGVTQTPKHLITATGQRVTLRCSPRSGDLSVYWYQQSLDQGLQFLIQYYNGEERAKGNILERFSAQQFPDLHSELNLSSLELGDSALYFCASSVESSGGSSHEQFFGPGTRLTVL.

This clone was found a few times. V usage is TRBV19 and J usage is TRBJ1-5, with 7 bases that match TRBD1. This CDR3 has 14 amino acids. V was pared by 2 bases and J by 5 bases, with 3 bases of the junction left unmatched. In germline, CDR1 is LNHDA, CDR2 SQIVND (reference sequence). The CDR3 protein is CASSIRDRYQPQHF. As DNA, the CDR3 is TGTGCCAGTAGTATACGGGACAGATATCAGCCCCAGCATTTT.

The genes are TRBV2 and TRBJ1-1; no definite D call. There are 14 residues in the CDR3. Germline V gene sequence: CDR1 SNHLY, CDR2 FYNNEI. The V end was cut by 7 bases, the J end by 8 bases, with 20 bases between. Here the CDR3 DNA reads TGTGCCAGCATGGATTTACGGGGTTCTGGAGAAGCTTTCTTT. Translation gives CASMDLRGSGEAFF.

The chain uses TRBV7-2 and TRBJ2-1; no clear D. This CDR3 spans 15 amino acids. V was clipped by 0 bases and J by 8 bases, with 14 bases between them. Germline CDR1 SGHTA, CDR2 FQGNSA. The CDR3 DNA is TGTGCCAGCAGCTTAGCCCCAGGATCTCTCGATGAGCAGTTCTTC. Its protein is CASSLAPGSLDEQFF.

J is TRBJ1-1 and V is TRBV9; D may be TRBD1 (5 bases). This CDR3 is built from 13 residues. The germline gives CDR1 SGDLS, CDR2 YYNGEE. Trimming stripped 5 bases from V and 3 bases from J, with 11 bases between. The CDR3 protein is CASSAQGHTEAFF. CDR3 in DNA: TGTGCCAGCAGTGCTCAGGGTCACACTGAAGCTTTCTTT.

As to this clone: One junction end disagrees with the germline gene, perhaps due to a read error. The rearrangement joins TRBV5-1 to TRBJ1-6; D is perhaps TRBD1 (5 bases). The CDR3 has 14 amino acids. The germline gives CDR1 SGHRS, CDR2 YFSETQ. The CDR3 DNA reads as TGTGCCAGCAGCTTGGCAGGGTCCCTTTCACCCCTCCACTTT. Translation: CASSLAGSLSPLHF. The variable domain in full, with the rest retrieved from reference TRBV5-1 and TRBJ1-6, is KAGVTQTPRYLIKTRGQQVTLSCSPISGHRSVSWYQQTPGQGLQFLFEYFSETQRNKGNFPGRFSGRQFSNSRSEMNVSTLELGDSALYLCASSLAGSLSPLHFGNGTRLTVT.

CDR3 coding DNA: TGTGCCAGCAGTTTAAAGGACAGGAACACCGGGGAGCTGTTTTTT. Its translation: CASSLKDRNTGELFF. The V and J genes are TRBV27 and TRBJ2-2, with D possibly being TRBD1 (6 bases). This CDR3 is 15 amino acids long. V lost 2 bases, J lost 1 base, and 8 bases lay in between. Germline loops: CDR1 MNHEY, CDR2 SMNVEV (reference sequence).

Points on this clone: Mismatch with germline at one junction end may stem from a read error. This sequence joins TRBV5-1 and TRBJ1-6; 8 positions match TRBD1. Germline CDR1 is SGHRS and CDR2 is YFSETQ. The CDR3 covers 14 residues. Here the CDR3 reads CASSPQGANSPLHF. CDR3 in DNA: TGTGCCAGCAGCCCTCAGGGGGCCAATTCACCCCTCCACTTT. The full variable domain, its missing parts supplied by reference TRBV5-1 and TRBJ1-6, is KAGVTQTPRYLIKTRGQQVTLSCSPISGHRSVSWYQQTPGQGLQFLFEYFSETQRNKGNFPGRFSGRQFSNSRSEMNVSTLELGDSALYLCASSPQGANSPLHFGNGTRLTVT.

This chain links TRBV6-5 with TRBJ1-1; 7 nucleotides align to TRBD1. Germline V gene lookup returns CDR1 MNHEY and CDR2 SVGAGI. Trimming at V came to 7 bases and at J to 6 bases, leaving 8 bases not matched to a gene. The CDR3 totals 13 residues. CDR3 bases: TGTGCCAGCACCGACAGGGTATTTGCTGAAGCTTTCTTT. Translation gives CASTDRVFAEAFF.

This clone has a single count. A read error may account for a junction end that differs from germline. The CDR3 is CASSLAGLAIYNEQFF. CDR3 DNA: TGTGCCAGCAGCTTGGCCGGACTAGCGATCTACAATGAGCAGTTCTTC. The V call is TRBV5-1, the J call TRBJ2-1; 9 nucleotides agree with TRBD2. CDR3 size: 16 residues. Germline V CDR1 and CDR2: SGHRS, YFSETQ.

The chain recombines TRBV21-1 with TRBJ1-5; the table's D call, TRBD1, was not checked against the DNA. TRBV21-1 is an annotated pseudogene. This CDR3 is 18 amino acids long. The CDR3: CASSKDPSGQGAAQPQHF. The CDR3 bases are TGTGCCAGCAGCAAAGATCCCTCGGGACAGGGGGCCGCTCAGCCCCAGCATTTT.

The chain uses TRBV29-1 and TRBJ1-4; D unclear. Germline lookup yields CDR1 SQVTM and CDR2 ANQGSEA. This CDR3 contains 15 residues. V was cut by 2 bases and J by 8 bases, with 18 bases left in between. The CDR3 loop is CSVEWVRLRYEKLFF. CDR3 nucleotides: TGCAGCGTTGAATGGGTTCGACTACGGTACGAAAAACTGTTTTTT.

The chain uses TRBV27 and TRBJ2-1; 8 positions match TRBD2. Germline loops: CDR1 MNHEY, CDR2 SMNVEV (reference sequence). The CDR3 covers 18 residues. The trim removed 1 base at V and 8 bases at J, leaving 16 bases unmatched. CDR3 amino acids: CASSLFGGGPSPRDEQFF. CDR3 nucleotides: TGTGCCAGCAGTTTATTTGGCGGGGGGCCCTCCCCTAGGGATGAGCAGTTCTTC.

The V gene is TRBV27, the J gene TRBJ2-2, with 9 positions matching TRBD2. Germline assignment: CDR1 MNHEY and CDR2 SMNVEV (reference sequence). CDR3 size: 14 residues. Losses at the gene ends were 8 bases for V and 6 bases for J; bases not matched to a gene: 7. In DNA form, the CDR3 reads TGTGCCAGCGGAGCGGGACTAGCATCCGGGGAGCTGTTTTTT. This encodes CASGAGLASGELFF.